The clone carrying this T cell receptor beta chain is classed as large. Its antigen is undetermined. This CDR3 contains 15 residues. In germline, CDR1 is LNHDA, CDR2 SQIVND (reference sequence). After removal of 5 bases from V and 0 bases from J, the junction contained 6 bases not matched to a gene. Profiling relied on immunoSEQ multiplex PCR, and the TCRdb table lists in-frame clones only, not all of them. This repertoire shows over a thousand clones, just over 65% found once; its top ten account for around 16%. This research-autopsy study prospectively enrolled adult allogeneic hematopoietic cell transplant recipients with steroid-refractory graft-versus-host disease. These data come from a study of tissue T cells after allogeneic stem cell transplantation. Study in general: Graft-versus-host disease patients received grafts, four unmodified and three CD34-selected to deplete T cells. Samples with visible lymphocytes on H&E were prioritized for sequencing.

Study observations and caveats: Motif-based clustering found tissue-specific repertoire signatures shared across patients, though few clones were shared.

The sequences come from stomach tissue, collected at autopsy. The TCR was taken from a male patient aged 60 or older with steroid-refractory graft-versus-host disease after an allogeneic stem cell transplant. Some T cells may originate from the graft donor. This chain connects TRBV19 to TRBJ2-7; 8 nucleotides agree with TRBD1. The CDR3 protein is CASSFLGQASYEQYF. The CDR3, as DNA: TGTGCCAGTAGTTTCCTGGGACAGGCCTCCTACGAGCAGTACTTC.